The 21 T cell receptor beta chains given below trace back to one sample, sequenced in a study of a mutant IDH1 vaccine in newly diagnosed glioma. Here immunoSEQ multiplex PCR was the method, and the copy in TCRdb shows in-frame clones only, minus some. The sample has tens of thousands of clones; approximately 70% are singletons. Time point noted: week 11, during vaccination. Every vaccination contained 300 ug of the mutant IDH1 20-mer peptide and was paired with topical imiquimod. No antigen has been identified for these receptors. Material: peripheral blood mononuclear cells (PBMCs), obtained from a glioma patient whose treatment included an IDH1 peptide vaccine. The source of these receptors is a man between 18 and 29 years old with glioma. Some clones in this sample may be carry-over from other donors' samples.

This chain joins TRBV4-2 and TRBJ2-7; maybe TRBD2 (6 bases). The CDR3 has 16 amino acids. V lost 0 bases, J lost 5 bases, and 17 bases lay in between. Germline V gives CDR1 LGHNA, CDR2 YNFKEQ. Here the CDR3 reads CASSQDGETGVDEQYF. CDR3 nucleotides: TGTGCCAGCAGCCAAGATGGAGAGACGGGAGTCGACGAGCAGTACTTC.

The chain carries TRBV5-1 and TRBJ1-5, with D possibly TRBD1 on 5 matching bases. V lost 3 bases to trimming and J lost 4 bases, with 14 bases between them. There are 15 residues in the CDR3. The V gene's germline CDR1 is SGHRS and CDR2 YFSETQ. The CDR3, as DNA: TGCGCCAGCAGCTGGGACCCAGGGAGAAATCAGCCCCAGCATTTT. Its protein product is CASSWDPGRNQPQHF.

The J gene is TRBJ1-5, the V gene TRBV2; D unclear. The V end lost 1 base, the J end lost 7 bases, and 5 bases lay between the germline ends. Germline CDR1 and CDR2: SNHLY and FYNNEI. The CDR3 spans 12 residues. CDR3 nucleotide sequence: TGTGCCAGCAGTGAAGAAGTACAGCCCCAGCATTTT. Amino acids: CASSEEVQPQHF.

Only a few counts were recorded for this clone. The chain has TRBV11-1 and TRBJ1-1; D may be TRBD1 (5 bases). CDR1 and CDR2 from the germline V gene are SGHAT and FQDESV (reference sequence). The V gene lost 5 bases and the J gene lost 5 bases, with 18 bases spanning the gap. The CDR3 runs 15 residues. The CDR3 DNA sequence: TGTGCCAGCAGCCCAGGTACAGGCCGAAGAACTGAAGCTTTCTTT. It specifies CASSPGTGRRTEAFF.

The chain uses TRBV7-8 and TRBJ2-4; 11 nucleotides agree with TRBD2. Germline CDR1 is SGHVS and CDR2 is FQNEAQ. The CDR3 length is 17 residues. V lost 5 bases to trimming and J lost 7 bases; unmatched junction nucleotides: 13. This CDR3 reads CASSPPRGVAGGNIQYF. The CDR3 bases are TGTGCCAGCAGCCCACCTCGGGGGGTAGCGGGAGGGAACATTCAGTACTTC.

The chain carries TRBV7-2 and TRBJ1-6; the D is unclear. V gave up 2 bases and J gave up 2 bases, with 7 bases separating them. Germline V gene lookup returns CDR1 SGHTA and CDR2 FQGNSA. The length of the CDR3 is 15 residues. The CDR3 protein is CASSLMGTYNSPLHF. The CDR3, as DNA: TGTGCCAGCAGCTTAATGGGAACCTATAATTCACCCCTCCACTTT.

The genes are TRBV7-2 and TRBJ2-7; either TRBD1 or TRBD2 may supply D (6 bases each). This CDR3 contains 15 residues. With 3 bases removed from V and 3 bases from J, the gap between germline ends came to 15 bases. Germline loops: CDR1 SGHTA, CDR2 FQGNSA. The CDR3 DNA reads as TGTGCCAGCAGCTTTCATGGGGGGCCGTTCTACGAGCAGTACTTC. The encoded protein is CASSFHGGPFYEQYF.

The gene calls are TRBV5-6 and TRBJ2-7; no firm D call. This CDR3 contains 14 residues. The germline CDR1 and CDR2 sequences are SGHDT and YYEEEE. V gave up 4 bases and J gave up 0 bases, with 11 bases separating them. The CDR3 coding sequence is TGTGCCAGCAGCCCCCCGGCGAACTCCTACGAGCAGTACTTC. Translation: CASSPPANSYEQYF.

V gene TRBV5-4 combines with J gene TRBJ1-2, with D unclear. CDR1 is SGHNT, CDR2 YYREEE, per germline (reference sequence). V lost 1 base and J 4 bases, leaving 8 bases between the germline ends. CDR3 length equals 13 residues. CDR3 nucleotide sequence: TGTGCCAGCAGCTTGTCCAGCTTCTATGGCTACACCTTC. The encoded protein is CASSLSSFYGYTF.

V usage is TRBV29-1 and J usage is TRBJ2-7, with 10 nucleotides matching TRBD1. V lost 5 bases and J lost 2; bases outside the gene matches: 3. Germline V gene data show CDR1 as SQVTM and CDR2 as ANQGSEA. This CDR3 is 13 amino acids long. Written as DNA, the CDR3 is TGCAGCGTTCTGACAGGGGGCGCCTACGAGCAGTACTTC. This codes for CSVLTGGAYEQYF.

This sequence joins TRBV5-4 and TRBJ2-1, with a weak D call TRBD2 (7 bases). Germline V gives CDR1 SGHNT, CDR2 YYREEE (reference sequence). CDR3 length equals 16 residues. The V and J ends lost 5 bases and 3 bases respectively, with 18 bases between them. The CDR3 region is CASSRGAGGSYNEQFF. CDR3 DNA sequence: TGTGCCAGCAGTCGGGGGGCAGGAGGGAGCTACAATGAGCAGTTCTTC.

This rearrangement joins TRBV27 to TRBJ2-7; TRBD2 might be the D (5 bases). Germline V gene lookup returns CDR1 MNHEY and CDR2 SMNVEV (reference sequence). Trimming left V 4 bases short and J 1 base short, with 11 bases between. The CDR3 consists of 14 residues. As DNA, the CDR3 is TGTGCCAGCAGTTCCACGGGAAGATCCTACGAGCAGTACTTC. Residues: CASSSTGRSYEQYF.

The V call is TRBV5-1, the J call TRBJ1-2; D is uncertain. CDR3 size: 14 residues. Germline V gene sequence: CDR1 SGHRS, CDR2 YFSETQ. The V end was cut by 0 bases, the J end by 8 bases, with 14 bases between. The CDR3, as DNA: TGCGCCAGCAGCTTGGCCTGGGGAGGAGGAGGCTACACCTTC. Translated, it gives CASSLAWGGGGYTF. Based on the CDR3 plus reference TRBV5-1 and TRBJ1-2, the full variable domain is KAGVTQTPRYLIKTRGQQVTLSCSPISGHRSVSWYQQTPGQGLQFLFEYFSETQRNKGNFPGRFSGRQFSNSRSEMNVSTLELGDSALYLCASSLAWGGGGYTFGSGTRLTVV.

The rearrangement joins TRBV27 to TRBJ2-2; D is ambiguous. Germline assignment: CDR1 MNHEY and CDR2 SMNVEV (reference sequence). Trimming removed 4 bases at V and 4 bases at J, with 4 bases between. This CDR3 comprises 12 residues. The CDR3 loop reads CASSSVTGELFF. The DNA for the CDR3 is TGTGCCAGCAGTTCGGTCACCGGGGAGCTGTTTTTT.

The chain couples TRBV7-9 to TRBJ2-1, with TRBD1 matching 11 bases. This CDR3 has 14 amino acids. Trimming cost V 3 bases and J 6 bases; bases outside gene matches: 1. Germline V CDR1 and CDR2: SEHNR, FQNEAQ (reference sequence). CDR3 protein: CASSFGTGGNEQFF. The DNA for the CDR3 is TGTGCCAGCAGCTTTGGGACAGGGGGCAATGAGCAGTTCTTC.

The chain has TRBV4-1 and TRBJ1-5; D is perhaps TRBD1 (6 bases). Germline V gene sequence: CDR1 MGHRA, CDR2 YSYEKL. The CDR3 is made up of 15 amino acids. The V gene lost 4 bases and the J gene lost 5 bases, with 15 bases spanning the gap. DNA for the CDR3: TGCGCCAGCAGCCCCCTCCCGGGGGGGCATCAGCCCCAGCATTTT. This gives the protein CASSPLPGGHQPQHF.

Points on this clone: At the DNA level, this CDR3 is encoded by other sequences in the same sample as well. The rearrangement links TRBV7-9 to TRBJ2-2; TRBD1 matches at 8 bases. Germline V gives CDR1 SEHNR, CDR2 FQNEAQ (reference sequence). This CDR3 comprises 15 residues. With V trimmed by 6 bases and J by 1 base, 4 bases remained unmatched. CDR3 sequence: CASRGGQGNTGELFF. The CDR3 DNA reads TGTGCCAGCAGGGGCGGACAGGGGAACACCGGGGAGCTGTTTTTT.

This rearrangement joins TRBV5-1 to TRBJ2-2, with D hard to call. The CDR3 covers 15 residues. Looked up from germline, CDR1 is SGHRS and CDR2 is YFSETQ. Trimming shortened V by 4 bases and J by 3 bases, and 13 bases separated the two germline ends. This CDR3 is CASSPGSGDTGELFF. As DNA, the CDR3 is TGCGCCAGCAGCCCAGGAAGTGGGGACACCGGGGAGCTGTTTTTT.

This clone was observed a handful of times. This sequence joins TRBV10-1 and TRBJ2-2; D remains unclear. The V and J ends lost 5 bases and 5 bases respectively, with 18 bases between them. The CDR3 consists of 16 residues. From germline, CDR1 is WNHNN and CDR2 SYGVQD (reference sequence). CDR3 loop: CASSTRTLVNTGELFF. CDR3 bases: TGCGCCAGCAGTACCCGGACGCTCGTTAATACCGGGGAGCTGTTTTTT.

The sample holds a few counts of this clone. The rearrangement joins TRBV5-1 to TRBJ1-2, with TRBD1 matching 9 bases. V lost 5 bases, J lost 3 bases, and 11 bases stayed unmatched. Per the germline V gene, CDR1 is SGHRS and CDR2 is YFSETQ. This CDR3 is built from 16 residues. CDR3 sequence: CASRWQKQGADYGYTF. Written as DNA, the CDR3 is TGCGCCAGCAGGTGGCAGAAACAGGGGGCCGACTATGGCTACACCTTC.

This clone was recorded once. CDR3 residues: CAISDPSHRDNSPLHF. The CDR3 DNA reads as TGTGCCATCAGTGACCCGAGTCACAGGGATAATTCACCCCTCCACTTT. The J gene is TRBJ1-6, the V gene TRBV10-3, with D perhaps matching TRBD1 (6 bases). CDR3 length: 16 amino acids. CDR1 ENHRY and CDR2 SYGVKD come from the germline V gene. Trimming took off 3 bases at V and 5 bases at J, with 14 bases between the two ends.